This record covers a single TCR beta chain. What it binds is not known. The record originates from a study of shared clonotypes between healthy human individuals. Study-wide context: Each donor had three CD4 naive, three CD4 memory, two CD8 naive and one CD8 memory plate.

General study points: Researchers sampled blood only, noting tissue repertoires likely differ. When compared with the clonotypes that were shared by all four sorted-subset donors, the non-shared clonotypes turned out to have lower generation probabilities.

Deep was the level at which the assay was run. The protocol was immunoSEQ multiplex PCR, while the TCRdb copy is restricted to in-frame clones and leaves out a portion. The table shows about 690,000 clones, with around 91% occurring only once. Sequencing was performed on memory CD8+ T cells from PBMCs. As to subset: CD45RO+ cells pooled with CCR7-negative TemRA cells. This TCR derives from a man between 18 and 35 years old in good health. Some clones in this sample may be carry-over from other donors' samples.

The CDR3 nucleotides read TGTGCCAGCAGACTACGACAGGGGCCGTACACTGAAGCTTTCTTT. Translating it yields CASRLRQGPYTEAFF. The chain couples TRBV7-9 to TRBJ1-1; 8 nucleotides match TRBD1. Germline CDR1 SEHNR, CDR2 FQNEAQ (reference sequence). This CDR3 has 15 amino acids. V lost 6 bases and J lost 3; bases outside the gene matches: 9.